Reported below is one T cell receptor beta chain. The data were taken from a study of identical twins. One entry per CDR3 protein, called by TCRdb with MiXCR from the 5' RACE reads. The table records 450,000 or so distinct CDR3 sequences, 15% to 20% of them present only once. The CDR3 sequence is 16 residues long. Germline V gene data show CDR1 as LGHNA and CDR2 as YSLEER. V gave up 2 bases and J gave up 2 bases, with 12 bases separating them. V usage is TRBV4-3 and J usage is TRBJ2-2, with D perhaps matching TRBD1 (5 bases). This sequence originates from a middle-aged man in good health. The sequencing sample was made of naive T cells sorted from blood. This CDR3 reads CASSQSAGRNTGELFF. CDR3 nucleotide sequence: TGCGCCAGCAGCCAATCGGCAGGGCGAAACACCGGGGAGCTGTTTTTT.